This T cell receptor beta chain was recorded in a study of T cells in Graves' hyperthyroidism and ophthalmopathy. Overall study results and limits: Blood also held most thyroid clonotypes expanded beyond 0.001. Researchers report that a 13 V-J model separated ophthalmopathy from stable hyperthyroidism. Ophthalmopathy got predicted by the model a median about 6.7 months before its onset.

The CDR3 covers 15 residues. CDR1 is SGHTA and CDR2 is FQGTGA in the germline V gene. Trimming stripped 0 bases from V and 5 bases from J, with 13 bases between. It was RNA transcripts that yielded the amplified TCR beta CDR3 regions. The TCR CDR3 first-round RT-PCR relied on the HTBI primer set. TCRdb re-called the multiplex PCR reads with MiXCR, one entry per CDR3 protein. The sample includes 80,000 to 100,000 distinct CDR3 sequences, around 40% of them seen just once. A lack of ophthalmopathy progression within 18 months defined stable Graves' hyperthyroidism. Many counts were recorded for this clonotype. The antigen is undetermined.

This chain uses TRBV7-3 with TRBJ2-5; the D is unclear. The TCR originated in a woman aged 30 to 39 with Graves' hyperthyroidism. The specimen sequenced was peripheral blood or thyroid tissue (not recorded which). CDR3 region: CASSLTQRVGETQYF. The CDR3 nucleotides read TGTGCCAGCAGCTTAACCCAACGGGTTGGGGAGACCCAGTACTTC.